What follows are 28 T cell receptor beta chains derived from one specimen sequenced in a study of ipilimumab plus nivolumab after autologous stem cell transplantation. The table came from immunoSEQ multiplex PCR; TCRdb's copy has only in-frame clones and leaves some out. Among 20,000 to 30,000 clones, around 84% were seen once, and the ten largest hold less than 5.5%. This sample comprised PBMCs, obtained in a trial of ipilimumab plus nivolumab as post-transplant consolidation. These TCRs come from a male donor with diffuse large B-cell lymphoma.

The chain links TRBV19 to TRBJ2-1; TRBD1 matches 12 bases. The CDR3 spans 16 residues. The junction had 12 bases not matched to a gene; V was cut back by 4 bases and J by 11 bases. Germline V gives CDR1 LNHDA, CDR2 SQIVND (reference sequence). The CDR3 nucleotides are TGTGCCAGTAGTAGCCTATCCGGGACAGGGGGCTTAAAGCAGTTCTTC. Protein sequence: CASSSLSGTGGLKQFF.

This CDR3 reads CASSSRVGTEAFF. In nucleotides, the CDR3 is TGTGCCAGCAGCTCCAGGGTGGGCACTGAAGCTTTCTTT. The chain recombines TRBV7-9 with TRBJ1-1, with D perhaps TRBD1 (5 bases). Germline V gene data show CDR1 as SEHNR and CDR2 as FQNEAQ (reference sequence). The CDR3 runs 13 residues. V was clipped by 4 bases and J by 4 bases, with 10 bases between them.

The chain recombines TRBV6-5 with TRBJ1-1, with D maybe TRBD1 (6 bases). Trimming pared 7 bases from V and 1 base from J, leaving 10 bases between. Per germline, CDR1 MNHEY and CDR2 SVGAGI. This CDR3 has 13 amino acids. Written as DNA, the CDR3 is TGTGCCAGCACCCGACAGGCGAACACTGAAGCTTTCTTT. It is translated as CASTRQANTEAFF.

The CDR3 nucleotides are TGTGCCAGCAGCTTAACTAGCGGGGGCCCAGGGGGTACGCAGTATTTT. It translates to CASSLTSGGPGGTQYF. The chain recombines TRBV7-2 with TRBJ2-3; 11 bases fit TRBD2. With V trimmed by 2 bases and J by 8 bases, 9 bases remained unmatched. The V gene's germline CDR1 is SGHTA and CDR2 FQGNSA. CDR3 length: 16 residues.

The chain has TRBV6-5 and TRBJ2-7; 9 nucleotides align to TRBD1. Germline V gene sequence: CDR1 MNHEY, CDR2 SVGAGI. The CDR3 runs 15 residues. Trimming removed 2 bases from V and 6 bases from J; junction bases left unmatched: 8. The CDR3 sequence: CASSYEGQGWREQYF. In nucleotides, the CDR3 is TGTGCCAGCAGTTACGAGGGACAGGGATGGCGCGAGCAGTACTTC.

J is TRBJ2-1 and V is TRBV7-9, with 14 nucleotides matching TRBD2. V shed 4 bases and J 10 bases; nucleotides not matched to a gene: 9. From germline, CDR1 is SEHNR and CDR2 FQNEAQ (reference sequence). The CDR3 extends over 16 amino acids. The CDR3 here is CASSSRLAGGPAEQFF. As DNA, the CDR3 is TGTGCCAGCAGCTCTAGACTAGCGGGGGGGCCCGCAGAGCAGTTCTTC. Full variable domain (remainder filled in from reference TRBV7-9 and TRBJ2-1): DTGVSQNPRHKITKRGQNVTFRCDPISEHNRLYWYRQTLGQGPEFLTYFQNEAQLEKSRLLSDRFSAERPKGSFSTLEIQRTEQGDSAMYLCASSSRLAGGPAEQFFGPGTRLTVL.

The V call is TRBV7-2, the J call TRBJ2-2; D not resolved. Germline V gene data show CDR1 as SGHTA and CDR2 as FQGNSA. The CDR3 extends over 15 amino acids. V lost 5 bases and J 7 bases, leaving 17 bases between the germline ends. The CDR3 protein is CASSLSRDFGGELFF. CDR3 nucleotide sequence: TGTGCCAGCAGCCTCAGCCGCGATTTCGGCGGGGAGCTGTTTTTT.

The chain uses TRBV2 and TRBJ2-2; tentative D call: TRBD1 (5 bases). The length of the CDR3 is 13 residues. Germline V lookup: CDR1 SNHLY, CDR2 FYNNEI. V lost 4 bases, J lost 4 bases, and 7 bases lay in between. CDR3 DNA sequence: TGTGCCAGCAGTGGGACATTCACCGGGGAGCTGTTTTTT. Translating it yields CASSGTFTGELFF.

This chain joins TRBV2 and TRBJ2-2; 7 nucleotides align to TRBD1. The CDR3 is made up of 14 amino acids. In germline, CDR1 is SNHLY, CDR2 FYNNEI. Trimming cost V 3 bases and J 6 bases; bases outside gene matches: 4. The CDR3 DNA follows: TGTGCCAGCAGTGAGGAAAGGGGGCCCGGGGAGCTGTTTTTT. Encoded protein: CASSEERGPGELFF.

To note about this clone: Mismatch with germline at one junction end may stem from a read error. This chain links TRBV6-5 with TRBJ2-2; D call uncertain. The CDR3 runs 12 residues. Germline-derived CDR1 and CDR2 are MNHEY and SVGAGI. The DNA of the CDR3 is TGTGCCAGTAGTTTGTCGACCGGGGAGCTGTTTTTT. Residues: CASSLSTGELFF.

This chain links TRBV4-1 with TRBJ2-2; TRBD1 matches 10 bases. The CDR3 is made up of 17 amino acids. Germline CDR1 reads MGHRA; CDR2 reads YSYEKL. J gave up 7 bases and V 4 bases, and 12 bases lay outside the gene matches. The CDR3 nucleotides are TGCGCCAGCAGCCCCCTCGGACAGGGGGGGAACGGCGGGGAGCTGTTTTTT. Translation: CASSPLGQGGNGGELFF.

The chain couples TRBV10-3 to TRBJ2-7; tentatively, D is TRBD1 (6 bases). Germline V gene sequence: CDR1 ENHRY, CDR2 SYGVKD. V was cut by 4 bases and J by 5 bases, with 12 bases left in between. The CDR3 is 13 residues long. In DNA, the CDR3 is TGTGCCATCAGTGGGACAGAAACTGACGAGCAGTACTTC. Translating gives CAISGTETDEQYF.

The chain is built from TRBV5-1 and TRBJ2-7; D possibly corresponds to TRBD2 (6 bases). CDR1 and CDR2 from the germline V gene are SGHRS and YFSETQ. The CDR3 has 15 amino acids. The V and J ends lost 4 bases and 3 bases respectively, with 17 bases between them. This chain's CDR3 is CASSARGGAGYEQYF. DNA of the CDR3: TGCGCCAGCAGCGCCCGTGGCGGGGCCGGCTACGAGCAGTACTTC.

This clone was picked up a small number of times. The V gene is TRBV10-3, the J gene TRBJ2-5; TRBD1 or TRBD2 may be the D gene (5 bases each). The CDR3 extends over 11 amino acids. Germline V gives CDR1 ENHRY, CDR2 SYGVKD. Trimming cost V 6 bases and J 10 bases, with 12 bases left between them. The CDR3 coding sequence is TGTGCCATCAGGGGGGAGAGGAACCAGTACTTC. Amino acids: CAIRGERNQYF.

The chain combines TRBV30 with TRBJ2-5; possibly TRBD2 for D (6 bases). The V end lost 4 bases, the J end lost 1 base, and 13 bases lay between the germline ends. The CDR3 covers 14 residues. CDR1 is GTSNPN and CDR2 is SVGIG in the germline V gene (reference sequence). This CDR3 is CAWTHGGLQETQYF. CDR3 coding DNA: TGTGCCTGGACCCACGGGGGACTCCAAGAGACCCAGTACTTC.

The V gene is TRBV5-1, the J gene TRBJ1-6, with no clear D. The V gene lost 4 bases and the J gene lost 0 bases, with 11 bases spanning the gap. Germline CDR1 and CDR2: SGHRS and YFSETQ. The length of the CDR3 is 16 residues. The CDR3 protein is CASSDSRSSYNSPLHF. The CDR3, as DNA: TGCGCCAGCAGCGATAGCCGGAGCTCCTATAATTCACCCCTCCACTTT.

The V call is TRBV11-3, the J call TRBJ2-1, with no clear D. The CDR3 runs to 12 residues. In germline, CDR1 is SGHNT, CDR2 YENEEA. Between the trimmed V and J ends, which lost 5 bases and 10 bases, there was a span of 12 bases. The CDR3: CASSAGGSEQFF. In nucleotides, the CDR3 is TGTGCCAGCAGCGCCGGCGGTTCCGAGCAGTTCTTC.

The chain links TRBV6-1 to TRBJ1-1; D is perhaps TRBD1 (6 bases). Germline lookup yields CDR1 MNHNS and CDR2 SASEGT. This CDR3 is 14 amino acids long. Trimming took 10 bases from V and 3 from J, leaving 18 bases between them. CDR3 sequence: CANRRQGIDTEAFF. The DNA of the CDR3 is TGTGCCAACAGGAGGCAGGGGATAGACACTGAAGCTTTCTTT.

The rearrangement links TRBV6-6 to TRBJ2-3; 8 bases match TRBD2. Germline CDR1 and CDR2: MNHNY and SVGAGI (reference sequence). V dropped 6 bases and J dropped 0; count of bases not matched to a gene: 8. CDR3 length: 16 residues. CDR3 sequence (DNA): TGTGCCAGCAGAGACCTACTAGCGGCGAGCACAGATACGCAGTATTTT. Residues: CASRDLLAASTDTQYF.

In its sample, this clone was seen a few times. The chain uses TRBV18 and TRBJ1-4; D remains unclear. The CDR3 runs to 13 residues. The ends were cut back, 3 bases at V and 8 bases at J, with 10 bases in the middle. Germline values: CDR1 KGHSH, CDR2 LQKENI. As DNA, the CDR3 is TGTGCCAGCTCACCGAGTTTAGGGGAAAAACTGTTTTTT. This codes for CASSPSLGEKLFF.

This sequence joins TRBV29-1 and TRBJ1-4; the match to TRBD1 covers 7 bases. CDR1 and CDR2 from the germline V gene are SQVTM and ANQGSEA. This CDR3 region has 13 residues. V shed 7 bases, J shed 3 bases, and the junction held 5 bases outside the gene matches. CDR3: CSARDSANEKLFF. Written as DNA, the CDR3 is TGCAGCGCGAGGGACAGCGCTAATGAAAAACTGTTTTTT.

The V call is TRBV5-5, the J call TRBJ2-3; D is perhaps TRBD2 (6 bases). Germline-derived CDR1 and CDR2 are SGHKS and YYEKEE (reference sequence). The V end was cut by 6 bases, the J end by 2 bases, with 19 bases between. The CDR3 length is 16 residues. CDR3 loop: CASTPTLGGDTDTQYF. In DNA form, the CDR3 reads TGTGCCAGCACCCCTACACTAGGCGGGGACACAGATACGCAGTATTTT.

The rearrangement uses TRBV19 and TRBJ1-2; 7 bases match TRBD1. This CDR3 comprises 13 residues. With V trimmed by 6 bases and J by 6 bases, 7 bases remained unmatched. Germline CDR1 is LNHDA and CDR2 is SQIVND (reference sequence). The CDR3 nucleotides are TGTGCCAGTAGGGGGGACAGCCGAGATGGCTACACCTTC. Translating it yields CASRGDSRDGYTF.

The chain recombines TRBV7-9 with TRBJ2-3, with D unclear. The germline gives CDR1 SEHNR, CDR2 FQNEAQ (reference sequence). This CDR3 has 12 amino acids. Trimming removed 1 base from V and 4 bases from J, with 3 bases in between. CDR3 in DNA: TGTGCCAGCAGCTTAGGCGCAGATACGCAGTATTTT. Encoded protein: CASSLGADTQYF.

By sample fraction, this clone is large. DNA of the CDR3: TGTGCCAGCAGTGAAGCGTGGGGAGAGAAAGAGACCCAGTACTTC. It specifies CASSEAWGEKETQYF. This chain joins TRBV6-1 and TRBJ2-5; weak D call: TRBD2 (5 bases). V dropped 0 bases and J dropped 3 bases, with 11 bases sitting between them. The germline V gene encodes CDR1 MNHNS and CDR2 SASEGT. The CDR3 is made up of 15 amino acids.

This rearrangement joins TRBV5-4 to TRBJ1-1; 9 bases fit TRBD1. V was clipped by 2 bases and J by 2 bases; unmatched bases: 4. Germline V CDR1 and CDR2: SGHNT, YYREEE (reference sequence). The CDR3 is made up of 15 amino acids. The CDR3 region has the DNA TGTGCCAGCAGCTTCCCGGGACAGGGTAACACTGAAGCTTTCTTT. Its protein product is CASSFPGQGNTEAFF.

The V call is TRBV1, the J call TRBJ1-2; the table's D call TRBD1 went unverified against the DNA. TRBV1 is designated a pseudogene. The CDR3 is made up of 18 amino acids. The CDR3 region has the DNA TGCACCAGCAGCCAAGCCGGGACAGGGCCAATCTTTAACTATGGCTACACCTTC. It is translated as CTSSQAGTGPIFNYGYTF.

The chain uses TRBV2 and TRBJ1-6; possible D gene TRBD1, 5 bases. There are 14 residues in the CDR3. In germline, CDR1 is SNHLY, CDR2 FYNNEI. Trimming removed 4 bases from V and 5 bases from J, with 9 bases in between. CDR3 sequence (DNA): TGTGCCAGCAGTGGTTGGGGGAATAATTCACCCCTCCACTTT. Its translation: CASSGWGNNSPLHF.